This entry lists 3 T cell receptor beta chains sequenced from one sample in a study of blood T cells in healthy people across ages. For the second PCR, which ran for about 7 to 11 cycles, a sample-barcoded 5' primer and a J-beta primer mix were used. TCRdb processed the 5' RACE reads anew with MiXCR; each CDR3 protein has one entry. The repertoire holds around 400,000 distinct CDR3 sequences, about half seen once, with 51% in the top ten. The specimen sequenced was blood. The origin of the receptors is a man in his 60s in good health.

This chain connects TRBV2 to TRBJ2-1, with D unresolved. Germline assignment: CDR1 SNHLY and CDR2 FYNNEI. The CDR3 contains 16 residues. Trimming removed 7 bases from V and 2 bases from J, with 18 bases in between. The CDR3 region has the DNA TGTGCCAGCATGCCGTTTGGCTGGGCCCCCTACAATGAGCAGTTCTTC. Translation gives CASMPFGWAPYNEQFF. The variable domain in full, completed from reference TRBV2 and TRBJ2-1, reads EPEVTQTPSHQVTQMGQEVILRCVPISNHLYFYWYRQILGQKVEFLVSFYNNEISEKSEIFDDQFSVERPDGSNFTLKIRSTKLEDSAMYFCASMPFGWAPYNEQFFGPGTRLTVL.

The CDR3 sequence: CASSPAPIAYNEQYF. In DNA, the CDR3 is TGTGCCAGCAGTCCCGCTCCGATTGCCTACAATGAGCAGTACTTC. The gene calls are TRBV6-2 or TRBV6-3 and TRBJ2-7, with D unresolved. This CDR3 has 15 amino acids. V lost 5 bases, J lost 7 bases, and 21 bases lay in between. Germline values: CDR1 MNHEY, CDR2 SVGEGT.

The chain recombines TRBV20-1 with TRBJ2-2; D not resolved. Germline CDR1 and CDR2: DFQATT and SNEGSKA (reference sequence). This CDR3 has 12 amino acids. Trimming took 6 bases from V and 6 from J, leaving 11 bases between them. In DNA, the CDR3 is TGCAGTGCCCCCCAGTCCGCCGGGGAGCTGTTTTTT. It translates to CSAPQSAGELFF.